The next 29 T cell receptor beta chains were all read from a single sample in a study of T-cell reconstitution after alpha-beta-depleted transplantation in children. Preparing the TCRbeta library involved the use of unique molecular identifiers. TCRdb independently ran MiXCR on the PCR reads; one entry per CDR3 protein. The repertoire holds thousands of distinct CDR3 sequences, with roughly a fifth as singletons. The sample consisted of PBMCs, mostly from graft donor cells, taken 180 days after TCRalphabeta/CD19-depleted stem cell transplant. The receptors were gathered from a male patient aged 2 to 10 who had a stem cell transplant for acute lymphoblastic leukemia, so the T cells may come from the graft donor.

The sample holds many counts of this clonotype. This chain joins TRBV9 and TRBJ2-5; D remains unclear. This CDR3 is built from 11 residues. The V end lost 5 bases, the J end lost 4 bases, and 6 bases lay between the germline ends. Germline V CDR1 and CDR2: SGDLS, YYNGEE. The CDR3 DNA sequence: TGTGCCAGCAGTCCCGGAGAGACCCAGTACTTC. Translated, it gives CASSPGETQYF.

This clonotype was counted ten times or more. V usage is TRBV7-9 and J usage is TRBJ2-7, with D uncertain. This CDR3 comprises 11 residues. Trimming took 5 bases from V and 3 from J, leaving 5 bases between them. CDR1 SEHNR and CDR2 FQNEAQ come from the germline V gene (reference sequence). The CDR3 coding sequence is TGTGCCAGCAGCCCCAACTACGAGCAGTACTTC. It translates to CASSPNYEQYF. Based on the CDR3 plus reference TRBV7-9 and TRBJ2-7, the full variable domain is DTGVSQNPRHKITKRGQNVTFRCDPISEHNRLYWYRQTLGQGPEFLTYFQNEAQLEKSRLLSDRFSAERPKGSFSTLEIQRTEQGDSAMYLCASSPNYEQYFGPGTRLTVT.

This clonotype was seen many times. This chain uses TRBV5-6 with TRBJ2-5, with D maybe TRBD2 (7 bases). The CDR3 sequence is 15 residues long. Germline CDR1 SGHDT, CDR2 YYEEEE. Trimming removed 6 bases from V and 1 base from J, with 16 bases in between. DNA of the CDR3: TGTGCCAGCACCCGGCGGGGGCAGAGCCAAGAGACCCAGTACTTC. Its translation is CASTRRGQSQETQYF.

This rearrangement joins TRBV27 to TRBJ2-3, with 9 bases identical to TRBD1. From germline, CDR1 is MNHEY and CDR2 SMNVEV (reference sequence). The CDR3 loop spans 16 amino acids. The V and J ends lost 4 bases and 4 bases, in that order; junction bases with no gene match: 9. The CDR3 is CASSSRDREGPDTQYF. In DNA, the CDR3 is TGTGCCAGCAGTTCCCGGGACAGGGAGGGTCCAGATACGCAGTATTTT.

Here the CDR3 reads CSAAGTSGAQETQYF. The CDR3 DNA sequence: TGCAGTGCTGCCGGGACTAGCGGGGCACAAGAGACCCAGTACTTC. The rearrangement uses TRBV20-1 and TRBJ2-5; 13 bases line up with TRBD2. Germline V CDR1 and CDR2: DFQATT, SNEGSKA (reference sequence). There are 15 residues in the CDR3. After removal of 5 bases from V and 2 bases from J, the junction contained 5 bases not matched to a gene.

In this sample, this clonotype turned up many times. The chain recombines TRBV6-2 or TRBV6-3 with TRBJ2-2; D unresolved. V was clipped by 2 bases and J by 1 base, with 8 bases between them. Germline V lookup: CDR1 MNHEY, CDR2 SVGEGT. CDR3 length: 15 amino acids. The CDR3 nucleotides are TGTGCCAGCAGTTACGGCTATTTGAACACCGGGGAGCTGTTTTTT. Protein sequence: CASSYGYLNTGELFF.

This clonotype was counted ten times or more. This rearrangement joins TRBV5-1 to TRBJ2-2; the D gene is possibly TRBD2 (6 bases). The length of the CDR3 is 16 residues. V was clipped by 0 bases and J by 3 bases, with 12 bases between them. CDR1 and CDR2 (germline): SGHRS, YFSETQ. The CDR3, as DNA: TGCGCCAGCAGCTTGGAGGGCGGGATAGACACCGGGGAGCTGTTTTTT. As protein: CASSLEGGIDTGELFF.

This clonotype was seen ten or more times. This sequence joins TRBV10-3 and TRBJ2-3, with 12 bases that match TRBD1. Losses at the gene ends were 6 bases for V and 2 bases for J; bases not matched to a gene: 3. The germline gives CDR1 ENHRY, CDR2 SYGVKD. The length of the CDR3 is 15 residues. Written as DNA, the CDR3 is TGTGCCATCAGCGAGGGACAGGGGGCCACAGATACGCAGTATTTT. Its translation: CAISEGQGATDTQYF.

Within the sample, this clonotype is medium-sized. The CDR3 sequence: CASSLTSWGEQFF. In nucleotides, the CDR3 is TGTGCCAGCAGTTTAACTAGCTGGGGTGAGCAGTTCTTC. The chain links TRBV12-3 or TRBV12-4 to TRBJ2-1; possibly TRBD2 for D (6 bases). V lost 2 bases, J lost 9 bases, and 11 bases lay in between. The CDR3 spans 13 residues.

This clonotype was counted at least ten times. This chain uses TRBV5-1 with TRBJ2-1, with 9 bases fitting TRBD2. Trimming took 3 bases from V and 12 from J; bases not matched to a gene: 10. Germline V CDR1 and CDR2: SGHRS, YFSETQ. The CDR3 loop spans 14 amino acids. The CDR3 DNA reads as TGCGCCAGCAGCTCAGGCCAAGCGGGAGGAGGGCAGTTCTTC. Translation: CASSSGQAGGGQFF.

This clonotype is medium-sized in the sample. The chain joins TRBV28 to TRBJ2-1; D call uncertain. Germline CDR1 is MDHEN and CDR2 is SYDVKM. The V gene lost 5 bases and the J gene lost 2 bases, with 10 bases spanning the gap. The CDR3 has 14 residues. In DNA form, the CDR3 reads TGTGCCAGCAGTACCTGGAGCACCTACAATGAGCAGTTCTTC. Translated: CASSTWSTYNEQFF.

Only a few counts were recorded for this clonotype. The V call is TRBV18, the J call TRBJ2-1; 9 bases map to TRBD2. Trimming at V came to 1 base and at J to 6 bases, leaving 10 bases not matched to a gene. The CDR3 runs to 17 residues. Germline V gene sequence: CDR1 KGHSH, CDR2 LQKENI. In nucleotides, the CDR3 is TGTGCCAGCTCACCACTCTTTGCTAGCGGGGTACCCAATGAGCAGTTCTTC. It codes for CASSPLFASGVPNEQFF.

This clonotype was seen many times. The chain links TRBV19 to TRBJ2-7; tentative D call: TRBD1 (6 bases). The CDR3 runs 15 residues. CDR1 is LNHDA, CDR2 SQIVND, per germline (reference sequence). The ends were cut back, 2 bases at V and 4 bases at J, with 15 bases in the middle. As DNA, the CDR3 is TGTGCCAGTAGTATATCTCACGTACAGGGTTACGAGCAGTACTTC. Its translation is CASSISHVQGYEQYF. The full variable domain, in which reference TRBV19 and TRBJ2-7 provide the parts outside the CDR3, is DGGITQSPKYLFRKEGQNVTLSCEQNLNHDAMYWYRQDPGQGLRLIYYSQIVNDFQKGDIAEGYSVSREKKESFPLTVTSAQKNPTAFYLCASSISHVQGYEQYFGPGTRLTVT.

Within the sample, this clonotype is medium-sized. The V gene is TRBV7-9, the J gene TRBJ1-5, with D possibly matching TRBD1 (5 bases). V lost 1 base, J lost 6 bases, and 7 bases lay in between. The CDR3 is 13 residues long. Germline V gene data show CDR1 as SEHNR and CDR2 as FQNEAQ (reference sequence). For the CDR3, the DNA is TGTGCCAGCAGCTTAGACAGGAGTCAGCCCCAGCATTTT. Translated: CASSLDRSQPQHF.

This clonotype was counted ten times or more. This chain links TRBV7-9 with TRBJ2-3; D is possibly TRBD2 (5 bases). The germline V gene encodes CDR1 SEHNR and CDR2 FQNEAQ (reference sequence). Trimming removed 5 bases at V and 4 bases at J, with 7 bases between. This CDR3 is built from 12 residues. The CDR3 loop reads CASSAGADTQYF. The CDR3 nucleotides read TGTGCCAGCAGCGCCGGGGCAGATACGCAGTATTTT.

This clonotype was counted ten times or more. CDR3 coding DNA: TGTGCCAGCAGCTTTTTAGCGGCTAGCACAGATACGCAGTATTTT. The encoded protein is CASSFLAASTDTQYF. The J gene is TRBJ2-3, the V gene TRBV7-9; D is possibly TRBD2 (6 bases). CDR3 length equals 15 residues. V lost 3 bases and J 0 bases, leaving 10 bases between the germline ends. The V gene's germline CDR1 is SEHNR and CDR2 FQNEAQ (reference sequence).

This clonotype was counted ten times or more. The chain carries TRBV7-9 and TRBJ1-3; D not certain. V lost 2 bases to trimming and J lost 6 bases, with 14 bases between them. The CDR3 length is 15 residues. Germline V lookup: CDR1 SEHNR, CDR2 FQNEAQ (reference sequence). CDR3 protein: CASSLSRATVNTIYF. CDR3 coding DNA: TGTGCCAGCAGCTTAAGTCGCGCGACGGTAAACACCATATATTTT.

This clonotype was observed at least ten times. This sequence joins TRBV6-5 and TRBJ1-1, with D perhaps matching TRBD1 (5 bases). Trimming pared 0 bases from V and 4 bases from J, leaving 12 bases between. This CDR3 has 15 residues. Germline loops: CDR1 MNHEY, CDR2 SVGAGI. In DNA, the CDR3 is TGTGCCAGCAGTTACTCAGGGGTACGGGGCACTGAAGCTTTCTTT. Amino acid sequence: CASSYSGVRGTEAFF.

This clonotype was detected ten times or more. V gene TRBV7-9 combines with J gene TRBJ2-1; 12 nucleotides line up with TRBD1. The CDR3 sequence is 16 residues long. Losses at the gene ends were 1 base for V and 7 bases for J; bases not matched to a gene: 5. The germline V gene has CDR1 SEHNR and CDR2 FQNEAQ (reference sequence). CDR3 DNA: TGTGCCAGCAGCTTAGTTGGGACAGGGGGCTGGAATGAGCAGTTCTTC. This sequence encodes CASSLVGTGGWNEQFF.

This clonotype was seen at least ten times. The chain is built from TRBV5-1 and TRBJ2-5; D possibly corresponds to TRBD1 (5 bases). This CDR3 spans 15 amino acids. The ends were cut back, 0 bases at V and 2 bases at J, with 11 bases in the middle. Germline V gene sequence: CDR1 SGHRS, CDR2 YFSETQ. In nucleotides, the CDR3 is TGCGCCAGCAGCTTGGCCGGTCAGGGACAAGAGACCCAGTACTTC. This encodes CASSLAGQGQETQYF.

The table lists this clonotype with many counts. This chain links TRBV2 with TRBJ2-7; 7 positions agree with TRBD1. The CDR3 is made up of 15 amino acids. With 7 bases clipped from V and 3 bases from J, the junction kept 12 bases outside the gene matches. From germline, CDR1 is SNHLY and CDR2 FYNNEI. In nucleotides, the CDR3 is TGTGCCAGCATCCTACCTGACAGGGAATACTACGAGCAGTACTTC. Translating gives CASILPDREYYEQYF.

As to this clonotype: Relative to the germline gene, one junction end is altered; a read error may explain this. The rearrangement joins TRBV11-3 to TRBJ2-7; TRBD1 aligns across 8 bases. The CDR3 length is 15 residues. Germline CDR1 reads SGHNT; CDR2 reads YENEEA. The CDR3 loop reads CAGSLRRTGHGEQSF. The CDR3 DNA reads as TGTGCCGGCAGCTTAAGGAGGACAGGGCATGGCGAGCAGTCCTTC.

This clonotype was picked up many times. The chain combines TRBV10-3 with TRBJ2-1, with a weak D call TRBD2 (5 bases). CDR1 is ENHRY and CDR2 is SYGVKD in the germline V gene. Trimming shortened V by 6 bases and J by 7 bases, and 13 bases separated the two germline ends. The CDR3 consists of 13 residues. The CDR3 region has the DNA TGTGCCATCAGGGACTTTACTAGGAATGAGCAGTTCTTC. Its protein is CAIRDFTRNEQFF.

Remarks on this clonotype: A much larger clone lies a single base off, so this may be a read error. No conserved phenylalanine or tryptophan is present at the end of the CDR3, so a read error is the likely explanation. The chain is built from TRBV7-9 and TRBJ2-4; 12 nucleotides line up with TRBD2. The junction had 5 bases not matched to a gene; V was cut back by 7 bases and J by 7 bases. Per the germline V gene, CDR1 is SEHNR and CDR2 is FQNEAQ (reference sequence). The CDR3 spans 14 residues. CDR3 residues: CASKLAGGRNIQYS. The CDR3 DNA reads as TGTGCCAGCAAACTAGCGGGAGGAAGGAACATTCAGTACTCC.

The V call is TRBV7-8, the J call TRBJ2-5; D call uncertain. Germline V gives CDR1 SGHVS, CDR2 FQNEAQ. V lost 0 bases and J lost 2, with 16 bases in between. The CDR3 is made up of 17 amino acids. The CDR3: CASSLAQTLFLQETQYF. The CDR3 bases are TGTGCCAGCAGCTTAGCTCAGACACTATTCTTACAAGAGACCCAGTACTTC.

The chain uses TRBV30 and TRBJ2-5, with D possibly TRBD2 on 6 matching bases. From germline, CDR1 is GTSNPN and CDR2 SVGIG (reference sequence). This CDR3 is built from 14 residues. The V and J ends lost 0 bases and 1 base respectively, with 9 bases between them. The CDR3 DNA is TGTGCCTGGAGTGTACGGGGGAGCCAAGAGACCCAGTACTTC. Encoded protein: CAWSVRGSQETQYF.

Worth noting for this clonotype: One junction end disagrees with the germline gene, perhaps due to a read error. The chain's CDR3 is CCASLAESRVSYEQYF. DNA of the CDR3: TGCTGTGCTAGTCTAGCTGAGAGTAGGGTCAGCTACGAGCAGTACTTC. The chain has TRBV20-1 and TRBJ2-7; a possible D gene is TRBD2 (5 bases). The CDR3 is 16 amino acids. CDR1 is DFQATT and CDR2 is SNEGSKA in the germline V gene (reference sequence).

This clonotype was seen many times. The DNA for the CDR3 is TGTGCCAGCAGCCGTAACGCGGAGAGTCTAGATACGCAGTATTTT. It codes for CASSRNAESLDTQYF. The chain is built from TRBV3-1 and TRBJ2-3, with no clear D. V gave up 4 bases and J gave up 5 bases, with 16 bases separating them. The germline V gene has CDR1 LGHDT and CDR2 YNNKEL (reference sequence). This CDR3 is built from 15 residues.

This clonotype was observed many times. This rearrangement joins TRBV7-9 to TRBJ1-5; 10 nucleotides align to TRBD1. Germline-derived CDR1 and CDR2 are SEHNR and FQNEAQ (reference sequence). With V trimmed by 1 base and J by 9 bases, 9 bases remained unmatched. This CDR3 has 16 residues. CDR3: CASSLGGTGESGPQHF. The CDR3 DNA sequence: TGTGCCAGCAGCTTAGGAGGGACAGGGGAATCAGGGCCCCAGCATTTT.